This T cell receptor beta chain was recorded in a study of T-cell memory formation after mild COVID-19. General study results and limits: A second wave expanding day 15 to 37 was CD4+-biased; contracting clones were balanced. Contracting CD4+ clones were located mainly in CM and EM, and CD8+ clones in EMRA.

One entry per CDR3 protein results from TCRdb running MiXCR on the 5' RACE reads. The sample lists about 340,000 distinct CDR3 sequences; 13% to 15% were seen once. Remarks on this clonotype: The antigen remains undetermined.

The CDR3 has 15 amino acids. Germline V gene lookup returns CDR1 SGHTA and CDR2 FQGTGA. With 2 bases clipped from V and 7 bases from J, the junction kept 2 bases outside the gene matches. Sequencing input: PBMCs or a T cell subset sorted from them (not recorded which). The sequence derives from a man younger than 30 who had mild COVID-19 (a few samples of this study predate the infection). Cell type and time point are not known. The chain joins TRBV7-3 to TRBJ1-6; 10 positions match TRBD1. CDR3 nucleotides: TGTGCCAGCAGCTTATTGGGACAGGGGAATTCACCCCTCCACTTT. It yields the protein CASSLLGQGNSPLHF.